This T cell receptor beta chain was found in a study of CXCR3-negative and CXCR3-positive naive CD8 T cells. General study points: The study found more hydrophobic TRB CDR3s in CXCR3-positive naive cells than in CXCR3-negative naive cells.

UMI labels and 5' RACE were used to prepare the TRB cDNA libraries. TCRdb re-called the 5' RACE reads and shows each CDR3 protein once, DNA omitted. The sample holds about 57,000 distinct CDR3 sequences. Germline V lookup: CDR1 SQVTM, CDR2 ANQGSEA. The CDR3 is 14 amino acids. Comments on this clonotype: Antigen specificity is unknown.

The chain joins TRBV29-1 to TRBJ2-7; the D call from TCRdb, TRBD2, cannot be confirmed without DNA. The TCR sequence derives from a human donor in good health. Some clones in this sample may be carry-over from other donors' samples. Sequenced material: naive CXCR3+ CD8+ T cells from blood. Subset given: CD45RO-CCR7+CD27+CD95- naive CD8+ T cells expressing CXCR3 (TNR3+). CDR3 sequence: CSASTAGNPYEQYF.